This paragraph reports one TCR beta chain. Measured with immunoSEQ multiplex PCR; TCRdb has only the in-frame clones, and not every one. The sample lists 100,000 to 120,000 clones, approximately 90% occurring once. The data derive from a study of control samples from healthy donors and cancer patients. This CDR3 contains 13 residues. From germline, CDR1 is SGDLS and CDR2 YYNGEE. The V and J ends lost 7 bases and 5 bases respectively, with 13 bases between them. The rearrangement uses TRBV9 and TRBJ2-1, with unresolved D. This clonotype was obtained from a woman aged 55-70 years with lung cancer. Sequenced: PBMCs. CDR3 residues: CASSPPRHNEQFF. Written as DNA, the CDR3 is TGTGCCAGCTCCCCGCCCCGGCACAATGAGCAGTTCTTC. Looking up the rest from reference TRBV9 and TRBJ2-1 gives the full variable domain: DSGVTQTPKHLITATGQRVTLRCSPRSGDLSVYWYQQSLDQGLQFLIQYYNGEERAKGNILERFSAQQFPDLHSELNLSSLELGDSALYFCASSPPRHNEQFFGPGTRLTVL.